The clone carrying this T cell receptor beta chain was seen only once. Antigen specificity is unknown. This record comes from a study of CD8+ T cells in alopecia areata. The treatment here: oral pan-JAK inhibitor, 5-10 mg twice daily. Investigators isolated RNA and reverse transcribed it into cDNA to act as the sequencing template. Produced via immunoSEQ multiplex PCR; TCRdb's table is partial and in-frame only. This table holds some 170,000 clones, about 54% found once. This CDR3 has 15 amino acids. V gave up 3 bases and J gave up 0 bases, with 12 bases separating them. Germline V gene sequence: CDR1 SGDLS, CDR2 YYNGEE. Study-level points and caveats: Persistence in scalp and blood during tofacitinib was observed for many expanded lesional clones.

The TCR was taken from a human donor with alopecia areata. The sample was CD4+ T cells sorted from blood, taken between weeks 55 and 65, from a patient treated with tofacitinib. The gene calls are TRBV9 and TRBJ1-1; possibly TRBD1 for D (5 bases). The CDR3 here is CASSGRVAMNTEAFF. The CDR3 nucleotides are TGTGCCAGCAGCGGCAGGGTAGCGATGAACACTGAAGCTTTCTTT. Complete variable domain (other parts from reference TRBV9 and TRBJ1-1): DSGVTQTPKHLITATGQRVTLRCSPRSGDLSVYWYQQSLDQGLQFLIQYYNGEERAKGNILERFSAQQFPDLHSELNLSSLELGDSALYFCASSGRVAMNTEAFFGQGTRLTVV.